This T cell receptor beta chain stems from a study of cytomegalovirus exposure and HLA in healthy donors. With respect to this clone: Its cognate antigen is unknown.

Whole-study results and caveats: The study listed approximately 160 cytomegalovirus-associated TCR beta chains. Rare TCR sequences predominated, though certain public TCRs were found in many donors. As confirmed in vitro, a few CMV-associated chains were specific for CMV antigens.

The germline V and J ends were trimmed by 7 bases and 3 bases, with 12 bases remaining between them. The germline V gene encodes CDR1 SNHLY and CDR2 FYNNEI. The CDR3 consists of 13 residues. Here immunoSEQ multiplex PCR was the method, and the copy in TCRdb shows in-frame clones only, minus some. The data show 85,000 to 130,000 clones, around 89% seen once. The chain links TRBV2 to TRBJ1-2; D gene uncertain. The sample comprised PBMCs. This TCR was sampled from a young woman in good health and CMV-seropositive. CDR3 residues: CASTQTPYYGYTF. CDR3 nucleotide sequence: TGTGCCAGCACTCAGACACCCTACTATGGCTACACCTTC.